These 10 T cell receptor beta chains came from one sample sequenced in a study of shared clonotypes between healthy human individuals. The data were produced by immunoSEQ multiplex PCR, yet TCRdb's version contains in-frame clones alone and is incomplete. This sample yields some 200,000 clones, of which roughly 91% are seen a single time; 0.065% to 0.07% belongs to the top ten. Sequenced sample: naive CD4+ T cells sorted from blood. Sample subset: CD45RA+ positively selected. These receptors were obtained from a woman in her thirties in good health.

This clone was observed once. This chain connects TRBV10-2 to TRBJ1-5; D call uncertain. This CDR3 has 13 residues. V dropped 7 bases and J dropped 7 bases, with 14 bases sitting between them. Per the germline V gene, CDR1 is WSHSY and CDR2 is SAAADI. The CDR3 nucleotides are TGCGCCAGCACACGACACATGGGGCAGCCCCAGCATTTT. It yields the protein CASTRHMGQPQHF.

The CDR3: CASCLLSGLAGGPGIQYF. CDR3 coding DNA: TGTGCCAGCTGCCTCCTCTCGGGACTAGCGGGAGGGCCGGGCATTCAGTACTTC. V and J are TRBV28 and TRBJ2-4; 16 bases are shared with TRBD2. The CDR3 consists of 18 residues. V was clipped by 8 bases and J by 9 bases; unmatched bases: 16. The germline gives CDR1 MDHEN, CDR2 SYDVKM. The variable domain in full, completed from reference TRBV28 and TRBJ2-4, reads DVKVTQSSRYLVKRTGEKVFLECVQDMDHENMFWYRQDPGLGLRLIYFSYDVKMKEKGDIPEGYSVSREKKERFSLILESASTNQTSMYLCASCLLSGLAGGPGIQYFGAGTRLSVL.

Concerning this clone: One end of the junction varies from germline; a read error may be responsible. The gene calls are TRBV4-2 and TRBJ2-7; TRBD2 aligns across 7 bases. CDR1 LGHNA and CDR2 YNFKEQ come from the germline V gene. CDR3 length: 14 amino acids. This CDR3 reads CASSQWASGYGQYF. CDR3 coding DNA: TGTGCCAGCAGCCAATGGGCTAGCGGATACGGGCAGTACTTC.

The rearrangement joins TRBV28 to TRBJ2-5, with D maybe TRBD1 (6 bases). The J call is in doubt because the DNA end fits TRBJ2-7 better. Germline lookup yields CDR1 MDHEN and CDR2 SYDVKM. The CDR3 runs to 13 residues. The CDR3 coding sequence is TGTGCCAGCAGACGACAGGTCCCCTACGAGCAGTACTTC. Protein: CASRRQVPYEQYF.

The CDR3 region is CSVEDWDTQYF. The DNA of the CDR3 is TGCAGCGTTGAAGACTGGGATACGCAGTATTTT. The chain joins TRBV29-1 to TRBJ2-3; D is undetermined. Trimming pared 0 bases from V and 6 bases from J, leaving 4 bases between. This CDR3 has 11 residues. Germline values: CDR1 SQVTM, CDR2 ANQGSEA.

The chain recombines TRBV6-6 with TRBJ2-5; 7 bases map to TRBD2. The DNA matches TRBJ2-7 better at its end, which makes the J call doubtful. The CDR3 has 14 amino acids. Germline V lookup: CDR1 MNHNY, CDR2 SVGAGI (reference sequence). The CDR3 is CASSNPGGSYEQYF. Written as DNA, the CDR3 is TGTGCCAGCAGCAACCCGGGAGGCTCCTACGAGCAGTACTTC.

In its sample, this clone was seen a few times. The chain recombines TRBV6-6 with TRBJ2-7; the D is unclear. The CDR3 is made up of 9 amino acids. V lost 4 bases and J 6 bases, leaving 1 base between the germline ends. Germline CDR1 is MNHNY and CDR2 is SVGAGI (reference sequence). In DNA, the CDR3 is TGTGCCAGCAGTTGCGAGCAGTACTTC. Residues: CASSCEQYF.

V usage is TRBV7-2 and J usage is TRBJ2-7; 9 positions agree with TRBD1. V dropped 5 bases and J dropped 6; count of bases not matched to a gene: 8. CDR1 and CDR2 from the germline V gene are SGHTA and FQGNSA. This CDR3 is 14 amino acids long. In DNA, the CDR3 is TGTGCCAGCAGCCCATGGACAGGGGAAGGCGAGCAGTACTTC. Protein: CASSPWTGEGEQYF.

The gene calls are TRBV11-2 and TRBJ2-2; 7 nucleotides line up with TRBD2. The CDR3 loop spans 15 amino acids. J lost 10 bases, V lost 3 bases, and 11 bases had no gene match. Germline CDR1 reads SGHAT; CDR2 reads FQNNGV. CDR3 bases: TGTGCCAGCAGCTTCGGGGGAGGGCCCAGAGAGGAGCTGTTTTTT. It yields the protein CASSFGGGPREELFF.

V usage is TRBV5-4 and J usage is TRBJ2-7; 13 bases match TRBD2. The CDR3 length is 17 residues. CDR1 and CDR2 (germline): SGHNT, YYREEE (reference sequence). The junction had 5 bases not matched to a gene; V was cut back by 2 bases and J by 0 bases. CDR3 sequence: CASSLGLAGASSYEQYF. CDR3 nucleotide sequence: TGTGCCAGCAGCTTAGGACTAGCGGGAGCTTCCTCCTACGAGCAGTACTTC.